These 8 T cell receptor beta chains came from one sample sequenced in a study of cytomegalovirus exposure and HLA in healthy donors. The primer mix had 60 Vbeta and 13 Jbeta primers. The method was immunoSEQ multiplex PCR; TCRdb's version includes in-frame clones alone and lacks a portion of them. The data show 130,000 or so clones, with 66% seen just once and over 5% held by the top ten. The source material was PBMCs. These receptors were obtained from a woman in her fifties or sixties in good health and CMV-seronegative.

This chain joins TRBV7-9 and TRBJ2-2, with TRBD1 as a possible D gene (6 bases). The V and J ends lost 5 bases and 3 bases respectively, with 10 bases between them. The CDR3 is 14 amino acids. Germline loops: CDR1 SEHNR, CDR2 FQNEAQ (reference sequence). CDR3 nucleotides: TGTGCCAGCAGCAGCAGGGGCGACACCGGGGAGCTGTTTTTT. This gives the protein CASSSRGDTGELFF.

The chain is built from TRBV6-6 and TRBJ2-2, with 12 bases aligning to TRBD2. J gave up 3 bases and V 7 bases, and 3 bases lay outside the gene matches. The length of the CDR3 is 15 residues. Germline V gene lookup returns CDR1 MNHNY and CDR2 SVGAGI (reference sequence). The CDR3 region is CASNGLAGHTGELFF. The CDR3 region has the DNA TGTGCCAGCAACGGACTAGCGGGACACACCGGGGAGCTGTTTTTT.

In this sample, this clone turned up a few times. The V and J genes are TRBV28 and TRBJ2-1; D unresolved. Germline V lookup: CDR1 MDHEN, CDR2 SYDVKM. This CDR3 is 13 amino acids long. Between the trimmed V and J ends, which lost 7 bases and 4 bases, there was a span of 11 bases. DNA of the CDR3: TGTGCCAGCACCCTTGGGCTTTACAATGAGCAGTTCTTC. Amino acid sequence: CASTLGLYNEQFF.

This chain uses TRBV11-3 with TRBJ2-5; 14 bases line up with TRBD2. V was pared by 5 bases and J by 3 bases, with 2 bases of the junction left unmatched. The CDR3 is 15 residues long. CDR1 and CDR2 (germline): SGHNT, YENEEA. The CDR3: CASSPGLAGEETQYF. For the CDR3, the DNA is TGTGCCAGCAGCCCGGGACTAGCGGGGGAAGAGACCCAGTACTTC.

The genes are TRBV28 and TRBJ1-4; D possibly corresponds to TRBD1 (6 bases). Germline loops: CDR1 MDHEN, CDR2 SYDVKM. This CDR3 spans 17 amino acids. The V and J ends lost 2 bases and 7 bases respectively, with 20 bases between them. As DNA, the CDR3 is TGTGCCAGCAGTTTAGGGGGCCGGCAGGGGTCCAGTGAAAAACTGTTTTTT. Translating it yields CASSLGGRQGSSEKLFF.

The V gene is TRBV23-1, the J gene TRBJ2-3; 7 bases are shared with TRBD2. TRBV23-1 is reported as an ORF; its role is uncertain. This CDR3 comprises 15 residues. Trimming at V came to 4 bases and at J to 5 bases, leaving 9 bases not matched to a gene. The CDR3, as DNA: TGCGCCAGCAGTCCCTCCGGCGGGAGTCAAGATACGCAGTATTTT. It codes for CASSPSGGSQDTQYF.

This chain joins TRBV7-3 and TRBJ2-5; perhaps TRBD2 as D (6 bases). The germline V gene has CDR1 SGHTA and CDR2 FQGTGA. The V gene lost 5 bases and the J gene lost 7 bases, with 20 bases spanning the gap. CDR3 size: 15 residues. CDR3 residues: CASSPNSGTRGTQYF. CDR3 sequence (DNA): TGTGCCAGCAGCCCAAACTCCGGGACTCGTGGGACCCAGTACTTC.

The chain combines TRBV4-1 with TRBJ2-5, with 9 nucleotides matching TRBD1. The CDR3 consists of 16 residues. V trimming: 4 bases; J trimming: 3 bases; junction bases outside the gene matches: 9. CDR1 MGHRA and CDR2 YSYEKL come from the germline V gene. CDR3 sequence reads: CASSPGLRDREETQYF. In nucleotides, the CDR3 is TGCGCCAGCAGCCCAGGCCTCCGGGACAGGGAAGAGACCCAGTACTTC.